The present TCR beta chain was sequenced within a study of beta chain features in type 1 diabetes. This clone showed up just a few times. Expressed TCRB transcripts were sequenced because the entire RNA isolate underwent reverse transcription. Generated by immunoSEQ multiplex PCR, the TCRdb table keeps only in-frame clones and is missing some. The data hold 150,000 or so clones, with more than 9.5% observed a single time. The CDR3 covers 13 residues. The sequence was collected from a man in his late teens or twenties in good health. Input material: central memory CD4+ T cells from blood. The chain recombines TRBV21-1 with TRBJ2-7. TRBV21-1 is a pseudogene segment. The CDR3 nucleotides read TGTGCCAGCAGCAAAGGCTGGATTTACGAGCAGTACTTC. Encoded protein: CASSKGWIYEQYF.